This is a list of T cell receptor beta chains from one sample in a study of CD8 T cells in Susac syndrome. Each CDR3 protein is one row after TCRdb ran MiXCR on the immunoSEQ multiplex PCR reads. The data show approximately 120,000 distinct CDR3 sequences, around 95% seen once. Source material: CD8+ T cells from PBMCs. The receptors shown here come from a human donor with Susac syndrome. CDR3s include the opening cysteine and the closing phenylalanine or tryptophan. A D gene is named only where the DNA matches it firmly. Some rows have no size entry. The others give once, few or many, or a class for an expanded clone.

j_call: TRBJ2-1
d_call: TRBD1
clone_size: .
v_call: TRBV7-9
cdr3_aa: CASRSDRANEQFF
cdr3_nt: TGTGCCAGCAGATCTGACAGGGCCAATGAGCAGTTCTTC

j_call: TRBJ1-5
d_call: .
clone_size: .
v_call: TRBV15
cdr3_aa: CATSLAGGNQPQHF
cdr3_nt: TGTGCCACCAGCCTCGCCGGGGGAAACCAGCCCCAGCATTTT

j_call: TRBJ2-3
d_call: TRBD2
clone_size: .
v_call: TRBV7-6
cdr3_aa: CASSLAGGRNTDTQYF
cdr3_nt: TGTGCCAGCAGCTTAGCGGGAGGGCGTAACACAGATACGCAGTATTTT

j_call: TRBJ1-1
d_call: TRBD1
clone_size: .
v_call: TRBV18
cdr3_aa: CASSLAGTVNTEAFF
cdr3_nt: TGTGCCAGCTCACTAGCCGGGACAGTGAACACTGAAGCTTTCTTT

j_call: TRBJ2-7
d_call: TRBD1
clone_size: .
v_call: TRBV3-1
cdr3_aa: CASSQELQGAKAYEQYF
cdr3_nt: TGTGCCAGCAGCCAAGAGTTGCAGGGGGCTAAAGCCTACGAGCAGTACTTC

j_call: TRBJ2-5
d_call: .
clone_size: once
v_call: TRBV7-9
cdr3_aa: CASSSSADSHETQYF
cdr3_nt: TGTGCCAGCAGCTCAAGCGCAGACTCTCACGAGACCCAGTACTTC

j_call: TRBJ2-5
d_call: .
clone_size: .
v_call: TRBV20-1
cdr3_aa: CSARIGRTRIQETQYF
cdr3_nt: TGCAGTGCTAGAATCGGGAGAACACGGATCCAAGAGACCCAGTACTTC

j_call: TRBJ1-1
d_call: .
clone_size: once
v_call: TRBV5-1
cdr3_aa: CASSLLGDMNTEAFF
cdr3_nt: TGCGCCAGCAGCTTACTAGGGGATATGAACACTGAAGCTTTCTTT

j_call: TRBJ2-7
d_call: .
clone_size: .
v_call: TRBV29-1
cdr3_aa: CSVVLGAEQYF
cdr3_nt: TGCAGCGTTGTTTTGGGGGCTGAGCAGTACTTC

j_call: TRBJ2-3
d_call: TRBD2
clone_size: .
v_call: TRBV7-8
cdr3_aa: CASSSSGNTDTQYF
cdr3_nt: TGTGCCAGCAGCTCTAGCGGGAACACAGATACGCAGTATTTT

j_call: TRBJ1-2
d_call: TRBD1
clone_size: .
v_call: TRBV27
cdr3_aa: CASSPGAGQGTYGYTF
cdr3_nt: TGTGCCAGCAGTCCTGGGGCAGGACAGGGTACCTATGGCTACACCTTC

j_call: TRBJ2-1
d_call: .
clone_size: .
v_call: TRBV6-1
cdr3_aa: CASSEETGEYNEQFF
cdr3_nt: TGTGCCAGCAGTGAAGAGACGGGGGAATACAATGAGCAGTTCTTC

j_call: TRBJ1-2
d_call: TRBD1
clone_size: .
v_call: TRBV20-1
cdr3_aa: CSARDPGQGVDGGYTF
cdr3_nt: TGCAGTGCTAGAGATCCGGGACAGGGAGTAGATGGAGGCTACACCTTC

j_call: TRBJ2-3
d_call: .
clone_size: .
v_call: TRBV5-1
cdr3_aa: CASSIIPGRSTDTQYF
cdr3_nt: TGCGCCAGCAGCATTATACCGGGACGGTCCACAGATACGCAGTATTTT

j_call: TRBJ2-5
d_call: .
clone_size: .
v_call: TRBV30
cdr3_aa: CAWSASVWETQYF
cdr3_nt: TGTGCCTGGAGTGCCTCGGTTTGGGAGACCCAGTACTTC

j_call: TRBJ2-7
d_call: .
clone_size: .
v_call: TRBV29-1
cdr3_aa: CSASVAISYEQYF
cdr3_nt: TGCAGCGCTTCGGTCGCGATATCCTACGAGCAGTACTTC

j_call: TRBJ2-3
d_call: TRBD2
clone_size: .
v_call: TRBV6-2/TRBV6-3
cdr3_aa: CASSLVLAGGNTDTQYF
cdr3_nt: TGTGCCAGCAGTTTGGTACTAGCGGGGGGTAACACAGATACGCAGTATTTT

j_call: TRBJ1-5
d_call: .
clone_size: .
v_call: TRBV9
cdr3_aa: CASSVRENQPQHF
cdr3_nt: TGTGCCAGCAGCGTTAGAGAGAATCAGCCCCAGCATTTT

j_call: TRBJ2-2
d_call: TRBD1
clone_size: once
v_call: TRBV27
cdr3_aa: CASSPPDRGRSTGELFF
cdr3_nt: TGTGCCAGCAGTCCACCCGACAGGGGGCGATCGACCGGGGAGCTGTTTTTT

j_call: TRBJ2-3
d_call: .
clone_size: once
v_call: TRBV30
cdr3_aa: CAWSDPYEQYF
cdr3_nt: TGTGCCTGGAGTGACCCTTACGAGCAGTATTTT

j_call: TRBJ2-5
d_call: .
clone_size: .
v_call: TRBV13
cdr3_aa: CASSFQLGIQETQYF
cdr3_nt: TGTGCCAGCAGCTTCCAGCTTGGGATTCAAGAGACCCAGTACTTC

j_call: TRBJ2-7
d_call: .
clone_size: .
v_call: TRBV2
cdr3_aa: CASSEGRSTYEQYF
cdr3_nt: TGTGCCAGCAGTGAGGGCAGGAGCACCTACGAGCAGTACTTC

j_call: TRBJ2-1
d_call: .
clone_size: .
v_call: TRBV5-6
cdr3_aa: CASSLGGYGYNEQFF
cdr3_nt: TGTGCCAGCAGCTTGGGAGGTTACGGCTACAATGAGCAGTTCTTC

j_call: TRBJ2-5
d_call: .
clone_size: .
v_call: TRBV7-8
cdr3_aa: CASRIEVGGLQETQYF
cdr3_nt: TGTGCCAGCAGAATAGAGGTGGGGGGCCTCCAGGAGACCCAGTACTTC

j_call: TRBJ2-2
d_call: .
clone_size: .
v_call: TRBV27
cdr3_aa: CASSSGSRELFF
cdr3_nt: TGTGCCAGCAGTTCCGGTAGCCGGGAGCTGTTTTTT

j_call: TRBJ1-1
d_call: .
clone_size: once
v_call: TRBV30
cdr3_aa: CAWNRVNTEAFF
cdr3_nt: TGTGCCTGGAACAGGGTCAACACTGAAGCTTTCTTT

j_call: TRBJ1-3
d_call: TRBD1
clone_size: .
v_call: TRBV9
cdr3_aa: CASSVGQGAGNTIYF
cdr3_nt: TGTGCCAGCAGCGTCGGACAGGGCGCTGGAAACACCATATATTTT

j_call: TRBJ2-7
d_call: .
clone_size: .
v_call: TRBV6-5
cdr3_aa: CASSPVASYEQYF
cdr3_nt: TGTGCCAGCAGCCCCGTGGCCTCCTACGAGCAGTACTTC

j_call: TRBJ1-1
d_call: TRBD1
clone_size: once
v_call: TRBV4-3
cdr3_aa: CASSQDRSGGTEAFF
cdr3_nt: TGCGCCAGCAGCCAAGATAGGTCAGGGGGCACTGAAGCTTTCTTT

j_call: TRBJ1-3
d_call: .
clone_size: .
v_call: TRBV20-1
cdr3_aa: CSVPLGAHSGNTIYF
cdr3_nt: TGCAGTGTTCCGCTGGGGGCACACTCTGGAAACACCATATATTTT

j_call: TRBJ1-5
d_call: .
clone_size: .
v_call: TRBV7-6
cdr3_aa: CASSPGEAQPQHF
cdr3_nt: TGTGCCAGCAGCCCCGGGGAGGCTCAGCCCCAGCATTTT

j_call: TRBJ2-7
d_call: .
clone_size: .
v_call: TRBV7-8
cdr3_aa: CASSLGKGLYEQYF
cdr3_nt: TGTGCCAGCAGCTTAGGCAAGGGTCTCTACGAGCAGTACTTC

j_call: TRBJ1-2
d_call: .
clone_size: .
v_call: TRBV27
cdr3_aa: CASSLYYGGSYGYTF
cdr3_nt: TGTGCCAGCAGTTTATACTACGGAGGTTCCTATGGCTACACCTTC

j_call: TRBJ2-1
d_call: .
clone_size: few
v_call: TRBV6-5
cdr3_aa: CASMGYNEQFF
cdr3_nt: TGTGCCAGCATGGGCTACAATGAGCAGTTCTTC

j_call: TRBJ2-7
d_call: .
clone_size: .
v_call: TRBV2
cdr3_aa: CASSATTPDGELGYEQYF
cdr3_nt: TGTGCCAGCAGTGCGACGACACCGGACGGCGAGCTCGGGTACGAGCAGTACTTC

j_call: TRBJ1-2
d_call: .
clone_size: .
v_call: TRBV5-6
cdr3_aa: CASSLEGPEINYGYTF
cdr3_nt: TGTGCCAGCAGCTTGGAGGGGCCTGAGATTAACTATGGCTACACCTTC

j_call: TRBJ2-3
d_call: TRBD1
clone_size: .
v_call: TRBV9
cdr3_aa: CASSIQGASTDTQYF
cdr3_nt: TGTGCCAGCAGCATCCAGGGGGCTAGCACAGATACGCAGTATTTT

j_call: TRBJ2-7
d_call: .
clone_size: .
v_call: TRBV28
cdr3_aa: CASSLGTPSYEQYF
cdr3_nt: TGTGCCAGCAGTTTAGGAACACCTTCCTACGAGCAGTACTTC

j_call: TRBJ2-7
d_call: .
clone_size: once
v_call: TRBV7-6
cdr3_aa: CASSPGTNEQYF
cdr3_nt: TGTGCCAGCAGCCCCGGGACAAACGAGCAGTACTTC

j_call: TRBJ1-1
d_call: TRBD1
clone_size: .
v_call: TRBV7-6
cdr3_aa: CASSLGTGFATEAFF
cdr3_nt: TGTGCCAGCAGCTTAGGGACAGGGTTTGCCACTGAAGCTTTCTTT

j_call: TRBJ2-4
d_call: TRBD1
clone_size: .
v_call: TRBV4-1
cdr3_aa: CASSQPTGQATKNIQYF
cdr3_nt: TGCGCCAGCAGCCAACCGACTGGACAGGCCACCAAAAACATTCAGTACTTC

j_call: TRBJ2-2
d_call: TRBD1
clone_size: .
v_call: TRBV6-5
cdr3_aa: CASRQTGVTGELFF
cdr3_nt: TGTGCCAGCAGACAGACAGGGGTCACCGGGGAGCTGTTTTTT

j_call: TRBJ2-7
d_call: .
clone_size: .
v_call: TRBV2
cdr3_aa: CASSEANGPLYEQYF
cdr3_nt: TGTGCCAGCAGTGAAGCGAATGGGCCCCTCTACGAGCAGTACTTC

j_call: TRBJ1-2
d_call: .
clone_size: .
v_call: TRBV4-1
cdr3_aa: CASSQELTEYGYTF
cdr3_nt: TGCGCCAGCAGCCAAGAGCTGACGGAATATGGCTACACCTTC

j_call: TRBJ2-1
d_call: TRBD2
clone_size: .
v_call: TRBV4-3
cdr3_aa: CASSPTSGTNEQFF
cdr3_nt: TGCGCCAGCAGCCCGACTAGCGGGACGAATGAGCAGTTCTTC

j_call: TRBJ1-1
d_call: .
clone_size: .
v_call: TRBV12-3/TRBV12-4
cdr3_aa: CASSLSAGNTEAFF
cdr3_nt: TGTGCCAGCAGTTTGTCGGCGGGGAACACTGAAGCTTTCTTT

j_call: TRBJ2-6
d_call: .
clone_size: .
v_call: TRBV6-5
cdr3_aa: CASSSTGGSGANVLTF
cdr3_nt: TGTGCCAGCAGTTCGACAGGAGGCTCTGGGGCCAACGTCCTGACTTTC

j_call: TRBJ1-1
d_call: .
clone_size: .
v_call: TRBV4-2
cdr3_aa: CASSQDPQDMNTEAFF
cdr3_nt: TGTGCCAGCAGCCAAGATCCTCAGGATATGAACACTGAAGCTTTCTTT

j_call: TRBJ1-1
d_call: .
clone_size: .
v_call: TRBV4-1
cdr3_aa: CASSQTLSGGFIAFF
cdr3_nt: TGCGCCAGCAGCCAGACTTTAAGCGGAGGGTTTATTGCTTTCTTT

j_call: TRBJ2-5
d_call: .
clone_size: .
v_call: TRBV5-6
cdr3_aa: CASSLDARVEETQYF
cdr3_nt: TGTGCCAGCAGCTTGGATGCCAGGGTAGAAGAGACCCAGTACTTC

j_call: TRBJ1-2
d_call: .
clone_size: .
v_call: TRBV4-1
cdr3_aa: CASSPGVVAAHGYTF
cdr3_nt: TGCGCCAGCAGCCCAGGCGTGGTAGCGGCCCATGGCTACACCTTC

j_call: TRBJ1-1
d_call: .
clone_size: few
v_call: TRBV27
cdr3_aa: CASSLSRDGMNTEAFF
cdr3_nt: TGTGCCAGCAGTTTATCTCGGGACGGAATGAACACTGAAGCTTTCTTT

j_call: TRBJ1-5
d_call: TRBD1
clone_size: .
v_call: TRBV20-1
cdr3_aa: CSARDRINQPQHF
cdr3_nt: TGCAGTGCTCGGGACAGGATCAATCAGCCCCAGCATTTT

j_call: TRBJ2-5
d_call: .
clone_size: .
v_call: TRBV7-9
cdr3_aa: CASSDHRGQETQYF
cdr3_nt: TGTGCCAGCAGCGACCATCGGGGCCAAGAGACCCAGTACTTC

j_call: TRBJ2-1
d_call: TRBD2
clone_size: .
v_call: TRBV28
cdr3_aa: CASSKHGLAGGNEQFF
cdr3_nt: TGTGCCAGCAGTAAACACGGACTAGCGGGGGGCAATGAGCAGTTCTTC

j_call: TRBJ2-3
d_call: .
clone_size: .
v_call: TRBV6-4
cdr3_aa: CASAGTETDTQYF
cdr3_nt: TGTGCCAGCGCGGGGACGGAAACAGATACGCAGTATTTT